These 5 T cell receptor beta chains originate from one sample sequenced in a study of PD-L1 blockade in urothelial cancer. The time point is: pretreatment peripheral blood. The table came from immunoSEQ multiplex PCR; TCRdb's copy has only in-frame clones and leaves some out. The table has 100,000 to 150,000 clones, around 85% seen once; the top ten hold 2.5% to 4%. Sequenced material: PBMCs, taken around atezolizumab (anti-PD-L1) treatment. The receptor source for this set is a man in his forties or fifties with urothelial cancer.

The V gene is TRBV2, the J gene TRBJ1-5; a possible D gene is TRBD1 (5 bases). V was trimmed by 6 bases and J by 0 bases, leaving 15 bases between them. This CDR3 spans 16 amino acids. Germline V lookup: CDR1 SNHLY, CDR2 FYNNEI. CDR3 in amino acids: CASRGRGGDSNQPQHF. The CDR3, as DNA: TGTGCCAGCAGAGGCCGGGGAGGGGATAGCAATCAGCCCCAGCATTTT.

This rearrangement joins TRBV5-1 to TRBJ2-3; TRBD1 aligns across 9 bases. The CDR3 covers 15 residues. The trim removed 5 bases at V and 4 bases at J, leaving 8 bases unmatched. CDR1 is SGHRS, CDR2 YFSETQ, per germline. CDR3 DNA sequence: TGCGCCAGCAGTCGAGGGGACAGGGACGCAGATACGCAGTATTTT. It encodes CASSRGDRDADTQYF.

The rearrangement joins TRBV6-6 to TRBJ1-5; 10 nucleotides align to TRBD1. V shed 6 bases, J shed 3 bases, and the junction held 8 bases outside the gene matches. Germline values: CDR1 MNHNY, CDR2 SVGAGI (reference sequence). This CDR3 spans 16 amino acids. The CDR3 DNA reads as TGTGCCAGCAGGGGACCGGGACAGGGGTCCAATCAGCCCCAGCATTTT. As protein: CASRGPGQGSNQPQHF.

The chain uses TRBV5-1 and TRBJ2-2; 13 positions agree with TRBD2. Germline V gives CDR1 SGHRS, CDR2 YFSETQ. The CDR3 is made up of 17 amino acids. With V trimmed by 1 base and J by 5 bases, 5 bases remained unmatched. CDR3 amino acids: CASSLLGLAGRTGELFF. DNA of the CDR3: TGCGCCAGCAGCTTGCTGGGACTAGCGGGACGAACCGGGGAGCTGTTTTTT.

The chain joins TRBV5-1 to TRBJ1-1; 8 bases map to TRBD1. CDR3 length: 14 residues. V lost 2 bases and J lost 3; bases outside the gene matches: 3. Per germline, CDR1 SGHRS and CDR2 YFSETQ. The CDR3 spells CASSLGQGHTEAFF. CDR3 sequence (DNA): TGCGCCAGCAGCTTAGGACAGGGACACACTGAAGCTTTCTTT. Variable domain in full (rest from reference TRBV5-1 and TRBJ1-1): KAGVTQTPRYLIKTRGQQVTLSCSPISGHRSVSWYQQTPGQGLQFLFEYFSETQRNKGNFPGRFSGRQFSNSRSEMNVSTLELGDSALYLCASSLGQGHTEAFFGQGTRLTVV.